The rows below give T cell receptor beta chains drawn from one sample of a study of cytomegalovirus exposure and HLA in healthy donors. Profiling relied on immunoSEQ multiplex PCR, and the TCRdb table lists in-frame clones only, not all of them. The sample comprises roughly 140,000 clones, just under 80% of which are singletons, and 2% to 2.5% rests with the top ten. The specimen sequenced was PBMCs. All receptors derive from a man aged 25-40 years in good health and CMV-seronegative. The CDR3 runs from the conserved cysteine through the conserved F or W. The D gene is left open where the match is weak. Clone size is given for some rows only: seen once, a few or many times, or a class if the clone is expanded.

.	TRBV19	TRBJ1-1	TRBD1	TGTGCCAGCAAACCGGGACAGGGCCGAAGCACTGAAGCTTTCTTT	CASKPGQGRSTEAFF
few	TRBV6-5	TRBJ1-1	.	TGTGCCAGCATCAGTGACACTGAAGCTTTCTTT	CASISDTEAFF
.	TRBV2	TRBJ1-5	.	TGTGCCAGCAGCGGGACTGGGATGCGGCAGCCCCAGCATTTT	CASSGTGMRQPQHF
.	TRBV2	TRBJ2-5	.	TGTGCCAGCAGACAGAACCTAGGGGCTAACCAAGAGACCCAGTACTTC	CASRQNLGANQETQYF
.	TRBV5-1	TRBJ2-1	.	TGCGCCAGCAGCGCGAGGGGGTCCTACAATGAGCAGTTCTTC	CASSARGSYNEQFF
.	TRBV7-3	TRBJ2-7	.	TGTGCCAGCAGCTTATATGGCGATAGCAGTTACGAGCAGTACTTC	CASSLYGDSSYEQYF
.	TRBV5-1	TRBJ2-5	TRBD1	TGCGCCAGCAGCAACTTACAGGGGGCCCAAGAGACCCAGTACTTC	CASSNLQGAQETQYF
.	TRBV28	TRBJ2-7	.	TGTGCCAGCAGTTACCCCCTGGGGGCCGACTCCTACGAGCAGTACTTC	CASSYPLGADSYEQYF
.	TRBV2	TRBJ2-4	.	TGTGCCAGCAGTGAAGCGGCCTTCGGGGGACTAGCCAAAAACATTCAGTACTTC	CASSEAAFGGLAKNIQYF
.	TRBV10-2	TRBJ2-3	.	TGCGCCAGCAGAGATACAGGATGGGAGGTTGAGGCAGATACGCAGTATTTT	CASRDTGWEVEADTQYF
.	TRBV2	TRBJ2-2	TRBD1	TGTGCCACCTCGGGACAGGGGGTAACCGGGGAGCTGTTTTTT	CATSGQGVTGELFF
.	TRBV6-5	TRBJ1-6	.	TGTGCCAGCAGTTTTGAGGGAAGGAATTCACCCCTCCACTTT	CASSFEGRNSPLHF
.	TRBV5-1	TRBJ2-5	TRBD2	TGCGCCAGCACGCGGGGGTACCAAGAGACCCAGTACTTC	CASTRGYQETQYF
.	TRBV19	TRBJ2-1	TRBD1	TGTGCCAGTAGTATGTTTGGGACAGCCTACAATGAGCAGTTCTTC	CASSMFGTAYNEQFF
.	TRBV25-1	TRBJ2-4	TRBD2	TGTGCCAGCAGTGAATGGGTCGGCGGGGGCATTCAGTACTTC	CASSEWVGGGIQYF
.	TRBV2	TRBJ2-7	.	TGTGCCAGCAGGTCAGGGGGGTACGAGCAGTACTTC	CASRSGGYEQYF
.	TRBV19	TRBJ2-1	.	TGTGCCAGTAGTATAGGGGACACGGGCAATGAGCAGTTCTTC	CASSIGDTGNEQFF
.	TRBV28	TRBJ2-6	.	TGTGCCAGCACCCGGACAGACGGCTCTGGGGCCAACGTCCTGACTTTC	CASTRTDGSGANVLTF
.	TRBV5-5	TRBJ1-1	TRBD1	TGTGCCAGCAGCACAGGAGACAGGGCGACCGAAGCTTTCTTT	CASSTGDRATEAFF
.	TRBV9	TRBJ2-3	.	TGTGCCAGCAGCGTAGGCCCGGAGTCAGACACAGATACGCAGTATTTT	CASSVGPESDTDTQYF
.	TRBV5-1	TRBJ2-5	.	TGCGCCAGCAGCTTGCTTTCTACCCAAGAGACCCAGTACTTC	CASSLLSTQETQYF
.	TRBV28	TRBJ1-5	.	TGTGCCAGCAGTTTATCAGGAGGGCTTAATCAGCCCCAGCATTTT	CASSLSGGLNQPQHF
once	TRBV29-1	TRBJ2-5	TRBD1	TGCAGCGTGGTGACAGGGGGCAAGGAGACCCAGTACTTC	CSVVTGGKETQYF
.	TRBV5-1	TRBJ1-1	.	TGCGCCAGCAGCTTGGGGCGGCAGGGGCTAAAAGCTTTCTTT	CASSLGRQGLKAFF
.	TRBV10-2	TRBJ2-1	TRBD2	TGCGCCAGCAGTGAGCTGGGACTAGCGGGAGGCAATGAGCAGTTCTTC	CASSELGLAGGNEQFF
.	TRBV15	TRBJ2-1	TRBD2	TGTGCCACCAGCAACAGACTAGCGGGGTACAATGAGCAGTTCTTC	CATSNRLAGYNEQFF